This TCR beta chain was observed in a study of T cells in tuberculosis (dated by TCRdb to the late 2010s). About the investigation overall: In the study, CD1B tetramers and high-throughput TCR immunosequencing were combined to characterize T cells specific for the mycobacterial lipid antigen glucose monomycolate (GMM). With 9 to 11 people per group, a South African clinical cohort compared IGRA-negative adolescents, IGRA-positive adolescents with latent tuberculosis, and adults with active tuberculosis.

CDR1 is given as SGDLS and CDR2 as YYNGEE, both from the germline V gene. Trimming takes 4 bases off V and 5 bases off J; junction bases not matched to a gene: 6. The CDR3 covers 15 residues, taking in both the cysteine and the phenylalanine. The read is trimmed to its CDR3 DNA, 45 bases read in frame from base 1. At study entry, adolescents were screened for latent tuberculosis infection using a tuberculin skin test and the QuantiFERON-TB GOLD In-Tube IGRA. Immunosequencing of unsorted cryopreserved PBMC covered, on average, about 91,000 T cells per clinical donor. Eleven high schools in the Worcester region of the Western Cape, South Africa, served as enrollment sites for adolescents aged 12 to 18 years. Roughly ten M. tuberculosis-infected adolescents and approximately ten uninfected adolescents were selected, with the two groups matched for age and sex. For the adolescents, PBMC were isolated by density centrifugation from freshly drawn heparinized blood and then cryopreserved.

The immunoSEQ multiplex PCR assay was used to generate TCR libraries, with TCR-beta and/or TCR-alpha/delta assays applied to each sample. The amplified TCR libraries were sequenced on the Illumina high-throughput platform. Under the source paper's analysis protocol: Clustering and dimensionality reduction relied on pairwise TCRdist distances among GMM-specific receptors from T cells that were either sorted ex vivo or expanded in vitro. Each clinical repertoire was scored by mean NN-distance, the average TCRdist to the nearest 10% of tetramer-positive reference sequences. GEM TCR motif frequency was computed as the fraction of unique TCRs matching known GEM sequences by V/J usage and CDR3 length. Linear discriminant analysis with leave-one-out cross-validation, implemented in scikit-learn, was used to classify active tuberculosis. In its TCRdb copy, this immuneACCESS table keeps in-frame sequences only and misses some clones. Where compared with another copy, unresolved V genes explain less than half of these, and the others have no known cause. V and J calls and clone size come straight from that table; D and trimming were deduced from the DNA. The sample has around 38,000 clones on record, around 96% of them singletons. The ten largest clones capture 3.6% of the sample.

As for this clone: Its antigen specificity is not known. Base qualities are not provided; no much larger clone lies one nucleotide away.

Points the paper makes about the study in general: Clinical samples were selected based on the availability of cryopreserved specimens, with adults included as active tuberculosis cases and adolescents included as controls. Shorter CDR3-alpha lengths in active tuberculosis patients partly drove the smaller NN-distances, and the TCR-beta difference was not statistically significant. With the diverse GMM-specific repertoire as input, a classifier achieved around 90% accuracy (AUROC 0.7 to 0.95), whereas GEM motif frequencies as input gave roughly 70% accuracy. Compared with IGRA-negative controls, TCR-alpha repertoires from active tuberculosis had smaller mean NN-distances to GMM-specific TCRs, which suggests clonal expansion of these TCRs.

The chain was built from TRBV9 and TRBJ2-3; 11 central bases correspond to TRBD2. The sample comprised PBMCs. This sequence originates from a donor aged 10-29 years with latent tuberculosis or without tuberculosis infection. This receptor carries the CDR3 CASSPLAGGIDTQYF. The nucleotides read TGTGCCAGCAGCCCCTTAGCGGGGGGGATAGATACGCAGTATTTT.